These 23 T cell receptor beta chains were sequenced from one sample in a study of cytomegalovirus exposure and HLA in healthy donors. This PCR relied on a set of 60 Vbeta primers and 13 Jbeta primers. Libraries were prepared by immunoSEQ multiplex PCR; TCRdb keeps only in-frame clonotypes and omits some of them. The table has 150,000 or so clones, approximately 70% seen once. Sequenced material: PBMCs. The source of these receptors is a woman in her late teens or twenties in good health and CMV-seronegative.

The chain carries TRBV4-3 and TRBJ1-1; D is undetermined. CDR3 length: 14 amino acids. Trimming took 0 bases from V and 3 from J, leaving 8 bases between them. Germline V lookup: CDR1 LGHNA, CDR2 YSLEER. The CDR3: CASSQDRGYTEAFF. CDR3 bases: TGCGCCAGCAGCCAAGATCGAGGCTACACTGAAGCTTTCTTT.

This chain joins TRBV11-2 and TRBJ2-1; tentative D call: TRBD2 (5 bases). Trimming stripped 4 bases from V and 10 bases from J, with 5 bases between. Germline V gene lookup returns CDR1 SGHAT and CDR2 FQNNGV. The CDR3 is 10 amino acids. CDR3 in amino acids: CASSSGEQFF. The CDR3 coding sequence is TGTGCCAGCAGCTCGGGGGAGCAGTTCTTC.

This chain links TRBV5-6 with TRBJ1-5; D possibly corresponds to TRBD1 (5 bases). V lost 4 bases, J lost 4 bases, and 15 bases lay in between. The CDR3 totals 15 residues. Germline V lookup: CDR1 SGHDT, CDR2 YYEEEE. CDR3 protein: CASSIRTGGNQPQHF. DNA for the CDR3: TGTGCCAGCAGCATACGTACCGGGGGAAATCAGCCCCAGCATTTT.

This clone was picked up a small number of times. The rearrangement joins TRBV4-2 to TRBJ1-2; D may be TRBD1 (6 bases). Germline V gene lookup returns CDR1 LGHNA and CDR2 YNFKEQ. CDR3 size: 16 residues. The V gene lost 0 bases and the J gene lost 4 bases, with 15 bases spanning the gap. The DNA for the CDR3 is TGTGCCAGCAGCCAAGACGGGACACCAAGTGTCTATGGCTACACCTTC. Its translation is CASSQDGTPSVYGYTF.

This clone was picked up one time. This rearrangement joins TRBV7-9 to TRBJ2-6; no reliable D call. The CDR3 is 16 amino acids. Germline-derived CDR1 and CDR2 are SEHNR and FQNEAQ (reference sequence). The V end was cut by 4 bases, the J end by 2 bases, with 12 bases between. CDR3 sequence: CASSSPSEAGANVLTF. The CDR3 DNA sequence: TGTGCCAGCAGCTCCCCCAGCGAGGCTGGGGCCAACGTCCTGACTTTC.

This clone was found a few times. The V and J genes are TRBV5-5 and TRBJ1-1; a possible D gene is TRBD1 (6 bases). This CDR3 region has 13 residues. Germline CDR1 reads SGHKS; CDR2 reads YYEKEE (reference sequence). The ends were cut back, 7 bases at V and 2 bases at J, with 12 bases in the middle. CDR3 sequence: CASRQDLNTEAFF. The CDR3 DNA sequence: TGTGCCAGCCGACAGGACCTAAACACTGAAGCTTTCTTT.

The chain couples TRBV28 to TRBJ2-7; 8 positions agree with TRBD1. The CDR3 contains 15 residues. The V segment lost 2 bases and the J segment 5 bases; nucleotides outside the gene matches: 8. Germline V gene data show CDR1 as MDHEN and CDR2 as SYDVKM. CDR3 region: CASSLGRTGRNEQYF. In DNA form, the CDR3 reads TGTGCCAGCAGTTTAGGCCGGACAGGGAGGAACGAGCAGTACTTC.

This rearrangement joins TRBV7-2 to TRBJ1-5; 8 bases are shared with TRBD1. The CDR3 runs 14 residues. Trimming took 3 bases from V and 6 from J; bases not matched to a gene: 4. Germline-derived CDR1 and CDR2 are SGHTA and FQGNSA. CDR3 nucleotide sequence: TGTGCCAGCAGCTTTGACAGGGGTACTCAGCCCCAGCATTTT. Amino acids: CASSFDRGTQPQHF.

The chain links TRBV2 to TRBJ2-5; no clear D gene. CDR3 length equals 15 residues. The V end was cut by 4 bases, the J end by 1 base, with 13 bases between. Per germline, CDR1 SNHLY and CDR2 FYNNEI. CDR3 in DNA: TGTGCCAGCAGTGTCACAGATATTATCCAAGAGACCCAGTACTTC. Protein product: CASSVTDIIQETQYF.

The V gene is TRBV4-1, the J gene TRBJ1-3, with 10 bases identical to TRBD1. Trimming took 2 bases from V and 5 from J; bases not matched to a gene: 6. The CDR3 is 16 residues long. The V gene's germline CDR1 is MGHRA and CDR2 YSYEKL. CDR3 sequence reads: CASSQRDRGGRNTIYF. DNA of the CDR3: TGCGCCAGCAGCCAAAGGGACAGGGGAGGAAGAAACACCATATATTTT.

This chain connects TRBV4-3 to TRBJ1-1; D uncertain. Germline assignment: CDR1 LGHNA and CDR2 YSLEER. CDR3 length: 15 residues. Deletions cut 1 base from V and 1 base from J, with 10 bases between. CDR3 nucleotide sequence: TGCGCCAGCAGCCAAGCACCGGGGTGGAACACTGAAGCTTTCTTT. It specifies CASSQAPGWNTEAFF.

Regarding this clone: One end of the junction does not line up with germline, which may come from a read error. The CDR3 nucleotides read TGCGCCAGCAGCTTGGATGGCAAAAACAGTCAGTACTTC. Amino acids: CASSLDGKNSQYF. This chain connects TRBV5-1 to TRBJ2-4; no reliable D call. This CDR3 region has 13 residues. The germline gives CDR1 SGHRS, CDR2 YFSETQ. Combining the CDR3 with reference TRBV5-1 and TRBJ2-4 gives the whole variable domain KAGVTQTPRYLIKTRGQQVTLSCSPISGHRSVSWYQQTPGQGLQFLFEYFSETQRNKGNFPGRFSGRQFSNSRSEMNVSTLELGDSALYLCASSLDGKNSQYFGAGTRLSVL.

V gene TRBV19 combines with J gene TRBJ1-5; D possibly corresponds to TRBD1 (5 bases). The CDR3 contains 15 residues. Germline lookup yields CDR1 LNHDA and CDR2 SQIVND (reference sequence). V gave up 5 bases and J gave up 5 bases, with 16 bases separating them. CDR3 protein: CASSPRALGHQPQHF. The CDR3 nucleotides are TGTGCCAGTAGTCCTCGGGCTCTGGGGCATCAGCCCCAGCATTTT.

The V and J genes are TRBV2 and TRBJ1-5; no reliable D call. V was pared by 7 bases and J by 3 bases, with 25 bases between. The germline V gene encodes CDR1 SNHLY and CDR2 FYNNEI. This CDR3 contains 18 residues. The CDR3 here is CASTEGEGRFGVNQPQHF. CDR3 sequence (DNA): TGTGCCAGCACCGAGGGAGAGGGAAGATTCGGGGTCAATCAGCCCCAGCATTTT.

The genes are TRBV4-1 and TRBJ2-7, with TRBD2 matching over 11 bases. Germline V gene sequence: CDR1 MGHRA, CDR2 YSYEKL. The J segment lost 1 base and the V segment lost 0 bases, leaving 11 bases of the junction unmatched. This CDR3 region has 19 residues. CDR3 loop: CASSQDKQRLAGLSYEQYF. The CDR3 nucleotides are TGCGCCAGCAGCCAAGATAAACAGCGACTAGCGGGGCTATCCTACGAGCAGTACTTC.

The CDR3, as DNA: TGTGCCATGTCGGTCGAGACAGGGGTTATCTACGAGCAGTACTTC. Protein product: CAMSVETGVIYEQYF. This sequence joins TRBV10-3 and TRBJ2-7, with 8 positions matching TRBD1. This CDR3 has 15 amino acids. Germline V gene lookup returns CDR1 ENHRY and CDR2 SYGVKD. Losses at the gene ends were 9 bases for V and 3 bases for J; bases not matched to a gene: 13.

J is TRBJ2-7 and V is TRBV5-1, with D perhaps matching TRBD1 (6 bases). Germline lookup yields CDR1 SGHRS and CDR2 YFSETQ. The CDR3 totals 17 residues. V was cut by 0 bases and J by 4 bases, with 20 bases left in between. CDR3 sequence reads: CASSLASNTGLGYEQYF. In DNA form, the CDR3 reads TGCGCCAGCAGCTTGGCCTCCAACACAGGGTTGGGATACGAGCAGTACTTC.

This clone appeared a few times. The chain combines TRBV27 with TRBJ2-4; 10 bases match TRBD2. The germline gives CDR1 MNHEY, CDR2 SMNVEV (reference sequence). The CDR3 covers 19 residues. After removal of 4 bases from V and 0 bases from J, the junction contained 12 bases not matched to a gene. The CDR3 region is CASSSSSGGFWIAKNIQYF. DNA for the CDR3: TGTGCCAGCAGTTCTTCTAGCGGGGGTTTTTGGATAGCCAAAAACATTCAGTACTTC.

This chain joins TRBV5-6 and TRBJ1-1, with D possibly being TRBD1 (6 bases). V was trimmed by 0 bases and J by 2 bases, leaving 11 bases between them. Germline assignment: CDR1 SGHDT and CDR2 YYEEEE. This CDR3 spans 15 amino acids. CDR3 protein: CASSLAGGLNTEAFF. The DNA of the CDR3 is TGTGCCAGCAGCTTGGCCGGGGGGCTAAACACTGAAGCTTTCTTT.

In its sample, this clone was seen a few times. CDR3 bases: TGTGCCAGCAGCGAACAGGCGACCACTGAAGCTTTCTTT. Translated: CASSEQATTEAFF. The chain carries TRBV7-2 and TRBJ1-1, with a possible D match to TRBD1 (5 bases). The length of the CDR3 is 13 residues. V was trimmed by 5 bases and J by 4 bases, leaving 11 bases between them. Germline CDR1 reads SGHTA; CDR2 reads FQGNSA.

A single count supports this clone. The CDR3 region has the DNA TGTGCCAGCAGTACCGACATCTACAATGAGCAGTTCTTC. This translates into CASSTDIYNEQFF. The genes are TRBV2 and TRBJ2-1; D not certain. Per the germline V gene, CDR1 is SNHLY and CDR2 is FYNNEI. This CDR3 contains 13 residues. The germline V and J ends were trimmed by 5 bases and 3 bases, with 8 bases remaining between them.

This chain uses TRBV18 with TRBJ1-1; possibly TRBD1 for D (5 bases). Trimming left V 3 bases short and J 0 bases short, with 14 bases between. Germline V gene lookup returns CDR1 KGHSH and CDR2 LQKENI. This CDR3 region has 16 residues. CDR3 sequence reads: CASSPTQGMMNTEAFF. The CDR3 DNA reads TGTGCCAGCTCACCTACTCAGGGTATGATGAACACTGAAGCTTTCTTT.

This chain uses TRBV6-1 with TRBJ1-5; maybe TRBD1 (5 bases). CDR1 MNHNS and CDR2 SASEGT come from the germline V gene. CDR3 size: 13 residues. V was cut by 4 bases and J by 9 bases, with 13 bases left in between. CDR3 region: CASSVLTDRPQHF. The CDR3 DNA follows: TGTGCCAGCAGTGTCTTAACTGACAGGCCCCAGCATTTT.